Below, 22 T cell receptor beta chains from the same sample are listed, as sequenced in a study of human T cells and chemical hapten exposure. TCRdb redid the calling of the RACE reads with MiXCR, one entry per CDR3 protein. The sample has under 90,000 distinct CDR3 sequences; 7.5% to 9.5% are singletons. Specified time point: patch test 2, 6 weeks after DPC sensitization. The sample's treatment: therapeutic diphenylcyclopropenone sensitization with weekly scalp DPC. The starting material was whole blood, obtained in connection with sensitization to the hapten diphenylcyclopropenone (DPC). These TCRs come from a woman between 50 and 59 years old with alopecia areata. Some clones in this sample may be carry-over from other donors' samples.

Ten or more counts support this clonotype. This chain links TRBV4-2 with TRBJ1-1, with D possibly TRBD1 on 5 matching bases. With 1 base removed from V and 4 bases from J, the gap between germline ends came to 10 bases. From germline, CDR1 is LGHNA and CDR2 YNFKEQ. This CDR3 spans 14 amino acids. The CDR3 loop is CASSQGWGGTEAFF. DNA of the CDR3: TGTGCCAGCAGCCAAGGTTGGGGGGGCACTGAAGCTTTCTTT.

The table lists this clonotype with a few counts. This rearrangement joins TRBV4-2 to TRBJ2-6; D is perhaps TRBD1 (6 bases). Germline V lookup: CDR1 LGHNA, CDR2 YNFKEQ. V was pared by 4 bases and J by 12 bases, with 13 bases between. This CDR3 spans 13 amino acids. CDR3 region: CASSPQGFSVLTF. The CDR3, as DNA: TGTGCCAGCAGCCCACAGGGTTTCAGCGTCCTGACTTTC.

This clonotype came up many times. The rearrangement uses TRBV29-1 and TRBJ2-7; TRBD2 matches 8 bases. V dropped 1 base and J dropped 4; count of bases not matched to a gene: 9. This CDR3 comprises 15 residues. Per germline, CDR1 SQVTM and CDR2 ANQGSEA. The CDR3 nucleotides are TGCAGCGTTGAAGGAAACGGACGGGGGGGGTACGAGCAGTACTTC. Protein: CSVEGNGRGGYEQYF.

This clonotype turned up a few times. The CDR3 loop reads CASRATGSYEQYF. In DNA form, the CDR3 reads TGTGCCAGCAGGGCGACGGGCTCCTACGAGCAGTACTTC. The chain links TRBV6-1 to TRBJ2-7; D is unresolved. The V end was cut by 6 bases, the J end by 0 bases, with 9 bases between. Germline loops: CDR1 MNHNS, CDR2 SASEGT. The CDR3 is 13 residues long.

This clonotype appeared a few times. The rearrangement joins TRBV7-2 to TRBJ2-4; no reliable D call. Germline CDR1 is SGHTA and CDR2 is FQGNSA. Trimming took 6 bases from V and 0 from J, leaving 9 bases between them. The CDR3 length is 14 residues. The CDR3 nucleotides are TGTGCCAGCAGTCCCTATCTAGCCAAAAACATTCAGTACTTC. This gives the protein CASSPYLAKNIQYF.

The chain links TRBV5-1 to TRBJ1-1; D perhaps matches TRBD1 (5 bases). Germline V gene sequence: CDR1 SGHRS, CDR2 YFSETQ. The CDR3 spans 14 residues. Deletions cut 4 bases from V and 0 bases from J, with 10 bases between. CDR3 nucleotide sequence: TGCGCCAGCAGCGGGGGGACGGTGAACACTGAAGCTTTCTTT. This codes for CASSGGTVNTEAFF.

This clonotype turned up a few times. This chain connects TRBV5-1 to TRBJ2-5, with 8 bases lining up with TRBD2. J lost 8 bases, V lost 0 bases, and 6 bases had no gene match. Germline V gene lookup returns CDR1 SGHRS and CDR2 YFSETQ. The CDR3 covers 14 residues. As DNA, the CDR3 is TGCGCCAGCAGCTTGGCCGGGACTAGTGGAACCCAGTACTTC. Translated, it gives CASSLAGTSGTQYF.

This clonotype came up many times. The CDR3: CASSLEASDGELFF. CDR3 in DNA: TGCGCCAGCAGCTTGGAGGCATCCGACGGGGAGCTGTTTTTT. The chain is built from TRBV5-1 and TRBJ2-2; D call uncertain. V lost 0 bases to trimming and J lost 7 bases, with 10 bases between them. This CDR3 spans 14 amino acids. Germline assignment: CDR1 SGHRS and CDR2 YFSETQ.

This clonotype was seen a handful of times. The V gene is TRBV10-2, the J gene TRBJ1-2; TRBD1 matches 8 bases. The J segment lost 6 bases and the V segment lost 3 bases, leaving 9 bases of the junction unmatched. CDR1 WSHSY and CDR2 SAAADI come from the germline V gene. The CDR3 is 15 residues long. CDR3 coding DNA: TGCGCCAGCAGTGATTTCAGGGGGCGCCGGGATGGCTACACCTTC. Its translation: CASSDFRGRRDGYTF.

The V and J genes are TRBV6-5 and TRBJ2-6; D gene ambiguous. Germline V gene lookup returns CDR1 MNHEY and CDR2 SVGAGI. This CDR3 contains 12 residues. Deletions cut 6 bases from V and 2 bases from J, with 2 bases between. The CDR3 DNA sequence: TGTGCCAGCAGGGCTGGGGCCAACGTCCTGACTTTC. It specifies CASRAGANVLTF.

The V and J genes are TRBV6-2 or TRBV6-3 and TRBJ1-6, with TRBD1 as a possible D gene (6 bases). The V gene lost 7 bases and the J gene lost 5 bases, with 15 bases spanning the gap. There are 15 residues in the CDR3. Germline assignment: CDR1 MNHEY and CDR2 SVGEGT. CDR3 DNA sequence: TGTGCCAGCACAAGTTCCGGACAGAATAATTCACCCCTCCACTTT. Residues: CASTSSGQNNSPLHF.

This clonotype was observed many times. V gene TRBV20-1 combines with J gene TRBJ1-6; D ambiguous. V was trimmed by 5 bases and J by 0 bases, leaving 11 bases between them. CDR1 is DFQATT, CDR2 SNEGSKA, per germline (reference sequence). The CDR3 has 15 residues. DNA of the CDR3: TGCAGTGCTCCTCCGTTCAGCTCCTATAATTCACCCCTCCACTTT. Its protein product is CSAPPFSSYNSPLHF.

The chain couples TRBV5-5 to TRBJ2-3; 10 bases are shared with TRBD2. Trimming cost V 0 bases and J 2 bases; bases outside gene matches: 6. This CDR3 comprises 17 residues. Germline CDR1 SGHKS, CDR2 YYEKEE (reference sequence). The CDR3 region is CASSLAGLAGVTDTQYF. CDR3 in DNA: TGTGCCAGCAGCTTGGCCGGGCTAGCGGGAGTCACAGATACGCAGTATTTT. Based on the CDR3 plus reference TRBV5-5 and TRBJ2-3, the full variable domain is DAGVTQSPTHLIKTRGQQVTLRCSPISGHKSVSWYQQVLGQGPQFIFQYYEKEERGRGNFPDRFSARQFPNYSSELNVNALLLGDSALYLCASSLAGLAGVTDTQYFGPGTRLTVL.

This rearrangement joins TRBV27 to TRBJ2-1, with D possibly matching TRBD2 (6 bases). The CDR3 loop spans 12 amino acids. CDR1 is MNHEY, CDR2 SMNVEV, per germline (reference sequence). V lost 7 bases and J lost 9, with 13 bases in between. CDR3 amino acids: CASKGGGVEQFF. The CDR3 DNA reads TGTGCCAGCAAGGGAGGCGGGGTTGAGCAGTTCTTC.

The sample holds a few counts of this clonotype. In nucleotides, the CDR3 is TGTGCCAGCAGCCAACAGGACAGGGCGAACACCATATATTTT. Its translation is CASSQQDRANTIYF. J is TRBJ1-3 and V is TRBV4-2, with 8 nucleotides matching TRBD1. The CDR3 runs to 14 residues. In germline, CDR1 is LGHNA, CDR2 YNFKEQ. V lost 2 bases, J lost 7 bases, and 4 bases stayed unmatched.

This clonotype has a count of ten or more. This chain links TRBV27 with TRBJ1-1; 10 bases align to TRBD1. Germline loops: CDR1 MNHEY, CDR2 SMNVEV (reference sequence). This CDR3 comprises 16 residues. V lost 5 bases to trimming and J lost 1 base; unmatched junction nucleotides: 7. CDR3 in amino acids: CASSPLDRGRNTEAFF. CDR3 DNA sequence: TGTGCCAGCAGTCCCCTCGACAGGGGGCGGAACACTGAAGCTTTCTTT.

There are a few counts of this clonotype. CDR3 bases: TGTGCCAGCACCCTTTCAAGCGGGAGGGCAACGAGGAATGAGCAGTTCTTC. It encodes CASTLSSGRATRNEQFF. V and J are TRBV12-3 or TRBV12-4 and TRBJ2-1; the match to TRBD2 covers 10 bases. This CDR3 has 17 residues. V shed 7 bases, J shed 7 bases, and the junction held 16 bases outside the gene matches.

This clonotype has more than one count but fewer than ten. CDR3 coding DNA: TGTGCCAGCAGCCCTTTGGGAGACACCATATATTTT. Translating gives CASSPLGDTIYF. This sequence joins TRBV7-9 and TRBJ1-3; D gene ambiguous. V lost 5 bases and J lost 8, with 10 bases in between. Germline CDR1 SEHNR, CDR2 FQNEAQ (reference sequence). The length of the CDR3 is 12 residues.

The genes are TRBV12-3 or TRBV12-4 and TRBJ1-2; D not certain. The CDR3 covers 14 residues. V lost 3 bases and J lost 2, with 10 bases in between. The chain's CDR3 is CASSFSGRNYGYTF. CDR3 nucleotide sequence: TGTGCCAGCAGTTTCTCTGGACGGAACTATGGCTACACCTTC.

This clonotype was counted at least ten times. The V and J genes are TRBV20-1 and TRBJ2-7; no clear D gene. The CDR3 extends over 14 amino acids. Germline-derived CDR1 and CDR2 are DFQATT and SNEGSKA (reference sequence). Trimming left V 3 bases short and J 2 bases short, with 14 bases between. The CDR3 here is CSASHLDKTYEQYF. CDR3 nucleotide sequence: TGCAGTGCTAGCCATCTAGACAAAACCTACGAGCAGTACTTC.

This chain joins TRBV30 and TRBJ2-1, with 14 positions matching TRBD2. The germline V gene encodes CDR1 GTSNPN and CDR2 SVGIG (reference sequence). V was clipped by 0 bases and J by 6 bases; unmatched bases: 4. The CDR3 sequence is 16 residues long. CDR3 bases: TGTGCCTGGAGTGTACCCGGACTAGCGGGAGGCAATGAGCAGTTCTTC. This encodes CAWSVPGLAGGNEQFF.

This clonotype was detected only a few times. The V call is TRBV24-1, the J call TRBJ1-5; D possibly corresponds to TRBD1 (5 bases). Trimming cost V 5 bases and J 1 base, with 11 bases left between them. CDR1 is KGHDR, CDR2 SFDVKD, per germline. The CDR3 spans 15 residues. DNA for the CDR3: TGTGCCACCAGTGCGCAGGGTGGGAGCAATCAGCCCCAGCATTTT. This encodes CATSAQGGSNQPQHF.